A selection of T cell receptor beta chains follows, all from one sample in a study of T-cell memory formation after mild COVID-19. TCRdb redid the calling of the 5' RACE reads with MiXCR, one entry per CDR3 protein. The data show about 410,000 distinct CDR3 sequences, with less than 25% seen just once and 13% held by the top ten. Sequenced sample: PBMCs or a T cell subset sorted from them (not recorded which). Receptors were obtained from an adult woman who had mild COVID-19 (a few samples of this study predate the infection). Cell type and time point are not known. CDR3s include the opening cysteine and the closing phenylalanine or tryptophan. D genes are given only for firm matches. Some rows mark clone size as missing; the rest say once, few, many or name a class of expanded clone.

clone size: .
D gene: .
V gene: TRBV4-1
J gene: TRBJ1-2
CDR3 DNA: TGCGCCAGCAGCCCCCGAGGGGGGGGAGGCTATGGCTACACCTTC
CDR3 protein: CASSPRGGGGYGYTF

clone size: once
D gene: TRBD1
V gene: TRBV10-3
J gene: TRBJ2-1
CDR3 DNA: TGTGCCATCAGGGGACAGGTCCTAGCAGGTAGTGAGCAGTTCTTC
CDR3 protein: CAIRGQVLAGSEQFF

clone size: few
D gene: .
V gene: TRBV20-1
J gene: TRBJ1-2
CDR3 DNA: TGCAGTGCTAGAGATTCAGTCAGCATGAGTGGCTACACCTTC
CDR3 protein: CSARDSVSMSGYTF

clone size: .
D gene: .
V gene: TRBV12-3/TRBV12-4
J gene: TRBJ1-2
CDR3 DNA: TGTGCCAGCAGTCATGGGCGGTCAGGTGCGGAGGGAGCTAACTATGGCTACACCTTC
CDR3 protein: CASSHGRSGAEGANYGYTF

clone size: few
D gene: .
V gene: TRBV24-1
J gene: TRBJ2-5
CDR3 DNA: TGTGCCACCAGTGACTCGGCCGGGACCGAACAAGAGACCCAGTACTTC
CDR3 protein: CATSDSAGTEQETQYF

clone size: .
D gene: TRBD2
V gene: TRBV11-3
J gene: TRBJ2-5
CDR3 DNA: TGTGCCAGCAGCTTTGGCGGGAGTGCGGGAGAGACCCAGTACTTC
CDR3 protein: CASSFGGSAGETQYF

clone size: few
D gene: TRBD1
V gene: TRBV14
J gene: TRBJ2-2
CDR3 DNA: TGTGCCAGCAGCCAACTTGACAGGGGCACCGGGGAGCTGTTTTTT
CDR3 protein: CASSQLDRGTGELFF

clone size: few
D gene: .
V gene: TRBV20-1
J gene: TRBJ2-2
CDR3 DNA: TGCAGTGCTAGAGTCGGGACCGCGAACACCGGGGAGCTGTTTTTT
CDR3 protein: CSARVGTANTGELFF

clone size: few
D gene: TRBD1
V gene: TRBV27
J gene: TRBJ1-1
CDR3 DNA: TGTGCCAGCAGTCCCCTCCGCCGACAGGGAAACACTGAAGCTTTCTTT
CDR3 protein: CASSPLRRQGNTEAFF

clone size: .
D gene: TRBD2
V gene: TRBV5-1
J gene: TRBJ2-2
CDR3 DNA: TGCGCCAGCAGCAAGGGACTAGCGGACGGGGAGCTGTTTTTT
CDR3 protein: CASSKGLADGELFF

clone size: many
D gene: .
V gene: TRBV15
J gene: TRBJ2-7
CDR3 DNA: TGTGCCACCAGCGACACCTACGAGCAGTACTTC
CDR3 protein: CATSDTYEQYF

clone size: .
D gene: .
V gene: TRBV29-1
J gene: TRBJ2-3
CDR3 DNA: TGCAGCGTTGAAGATCAGATGTCTGGCACAGATACGCAGTATTTT
CDR3 protein: CSVEDQMSGTDTQYF

clone size: .
D gene: .
V gene: TRBV5-5
J gene: TRBJ1-1
CDR3 DNA: TGTGCCAGCAGCTCTTTGATGGGGAGCACTGAAGCTTTCTTT
CDR3 protein: CASSSLMGSTEAFF

clone size: few
D gene: .
V gene: TRBV20-1
J gene: TRBJ2-1
CDR3 DNA: TGCAGTGCTAGGGACGGGGTGACAGAAAACAATGAGCAGTTCTTC
CDR3 protein: CSARDGVTENNEQFF

clone size: few
D gene: .
V gene: TRBV5-1
J gene: TRBJ1-4
CDR3 DNA: TGCGCCAGCAGCTTGGGGTCGACTAATGAAAAACTGTTTTTT
CDR3 protein: CASSLGSTNEKLFF

clone size: few
D gene: TRBD2
V gene: TRBV7-2
J gene: TRBJ2-3
CDR3 DNA: TGTGCCAGCAGCTCGACTAGCGGGAGGGCCATTACGCAGTATTTT
CDR3 protein: CASSSTSGRAITQYF